What follows describes a single T cell receptor (beta chain). The length of the CDR3 is 14 residues. V lost 3 bases, J lost 1 base, and 9 bases lay in between. Per germline, CDR1 SGHAT and CDR2 FQNNGV. Original methodology: Amplification of reference gene primers provided the estimated nucleated cell counts. Only in-frame clones appear in the TCRdb table, and some are missing; sequencing was by immunoSEQ multiplex PCR. V, J and clone size reflect that table, while D and trimming were determined from the DNA. The sample yields roughly 330,000 clones, 80% to 90% seen once. These data originate in a study of blood T cell repertoires in COVID-19. About the research overall: Italy, Spain and the United States were the sources of the convalescent and acute COVID-19 samples. T cells, B-cell-depleted T cells, or PBMCs provided the cDNA or gDNA that served as material.

This sequence originates from a man aged 18 to 30 who had recovered from COVID-19. The sample consisted of peripheral blood. This chain connects TRBV11-2 to TRBJ1-2; D possibly corresponds to TRBD1 (6 bases). CDR3 loop: CASSLHRDNYGYTF. The DNA for the CDR3 is TGTGCCAGCAGCTTGCACAGGGATAACTATGGCTACACCTTC.